In this sample, the clone carrying this TCR beta chain turned up a few times. Its antigen is as yet unknown. These data come from a study of T-cell reconstitution after alpha-beta-depleted transplantation in children. Whole-study results and caveats: Surviving recipient T cells and intrathymic progenitors accounted for some patients' high TCRbeta diversity at day 60. Alpha-beta T cells present about two months after transplant were reported to originate from several hundred expanded graft clones. T cells produced anew were the main source of T-cell counts and diversity one year after transplant.

Unique molecular identifiers were used to barcode this TCRbeta library. TCRdb passed the PCR reads through MiXCR, listing each CDR3 protein once. The sample has approximately 500,000 distinct CDR3 sequences, over 9.5% seen once. This CDR3 spans 17 amino acids. J lost 0 bases, V lost 3 bases, and 5 bases had no gene match. Germline V lookup: CDR1 SGDLS, CDR2 YYNGEE. The source is a child younger than 10 with inherited bone marrow failure, due to receive a stem cell transplant. The chain carries TRBV9 and TRBJ2-1, with 11 bases lining up with TRBD2. The source material was PBMCs, sampled before TCRalphabeta/CD19-depleted stem cell transplant. The CDR3 is CASSEPLAGASYNEQFF. CDR3 bases: TGTGCCAGCAGCGAACCACTAGCGGGGGCCTCCTACAATGAGCAGTTCTTC.